This entry lists 2 T cell receptor beta chains sequenced from one sample in a study of blood T cell repertoires in COVID-19. TCRdb keeps only in-frame clones here, not all; method: immunoSEQ multiplex PCR. The sample consists of about 310,000 clones, 70% to 90% of them appearing once. Source material: PBMCs or T cells enriched from blood (not recorded which). The source of these receptors is a woman aged 40 to 49 who had recovered from COVID-19.

The CDR3 nucleotides are TGTGCCAGCAGCGAGAGACCGGCGGGAGGGCCTTTCGACGAGCAGTACTTC. Translated, it gives CASSERPAGGPFDEQYF. The rearrangement joins TRBV9 to TRBJ2-7; 9 bases map to TRBD2. CDR3 size: 17 residues. J was trimmed by 5 bases and V by 3 bases; bases with no gene match: 15. Germline CDR1 and CDR2: SGDLS and YYNGEE. The whole variable domain, remainder taken from reference TRBV9 and TRBJ2-7, is DSGVTQTPKHLITATGQRVTLRCSPRSGDLSVYWYQQSLDQGLQFLIQYYNGEERAKGNILERFSAQQFPDLHSELNLSSLELGDSALYFCASSERPAGGPFDEQYFGPGTRLTVT.

The rearrangement links TRBV2 to TRBJ2-7; TRBD1 agrees at 7 bases. Germline V gene lookup returns CDR1 SNHLY and CDR2 FYNNEI. This CDR3 is built from 13 residues. V trimming: 3 bases; J trimming: 5 bases; junction bases outside the gene matches: 4. The CDR3 DNA reads as TGTGCCAGCAGTGACGACAGGGTGAACGAGCAGTACTTC. This codes for CASSDDRVNEQYF.